The source of this T cell receptor (beta chain) is a study of blood T cell repertoires in COVID-19. This clone was seen only once. In the source study's methods: Cell counts per sample came from amplifying reference gene primers. Some clones are missing from TCRdb's copy, which holds only in-frame ones; the method was immunoSEQ multiplex PCR. That table is the source of V, J and clone size, and D and trimming were worked out from the DNA. This sample has 130,000 to 150,000 clones; roughly 77% occur once, and the top ten carry approximately 5.2%. Germline CDR1 reads ENHRY; CDR2 reads SYGVKD. The V gene end was trimmed by 5 bases and the J gene end by 4 bases; junction bases not matched to a gene: 9. This CDR3 is 16 amino acids long.

Sequenced input: peripheral blood. This receptor was taken from a woman aged 70-85 years with COVID-19, enrolled during active disease. The chain has TRBV10-3 and TRBJ1-5, with 9 bases lining up with TRBD1. CDR3 coding DNA: TGTGCCATCAGTCCGGACAGGGGCCTGCCTAATCAGCCCCAGCATTTT. Protein: CAISPDRGLPNQPQHF.